This entry concerns a single TCR beta chain. This clone's antigen is unknown. No much larger clone exists at a distance of one base, and base qualities are not known. Only healthy Caucasian donors were included. Three pairs of female monozygotic twins, all aged about 18 to 29 years, made up the twin cohort. Miltenyi CD45RO+ enrichment and human naive T-cell isolation kits were used to isolate memory (CD45RO+) and naive T cells from PBMC. This entry belongs to a study of identical twins (dated by TCRdb to about 2016). General notes on the study: To test whether fetal clonotypes persist, the study used deep sequencing on TCR alpha and beta repertoires from monozygotic twins, unrelated adults of various ages, and cord blood. Replicate twin experiments were performed at different times using different library preparation protocols to rule out contamination. Summary of the overall study and its limitations: Zero-insertion analyses could be partly confounded by invariant T cells such as MAIT and iNKT, although diverse VJ usage argued against such confounding for most clonotypes. Compared with coincidental sharing between unrelated individuals, out-of-frame TCR alpha sequences shared between twins had an excess of sequences with low generation probability. Out-of-frame TCR alpha sharing in monozygotic twins was systematically underestimated by recombination models, whereas sharing between unrelated individuals was in agreement with the recombination models. Fewer insertions were carried by abundant cord blood beta clonotypes; a weaker similar trend was observed in young adult naive repertoires, while no such trend was observed in memory repertoires. A weaker excess of twin sharing was found in beta out-of-frame sequences because the signal-to-noise ratio was lowered by fewer shared sequences. Because the same donors could not be followed over many years, conclusions were based on cross-sectional statistical analysis.

Libraries were built with 5' RACE. Data came from an Illumina HiSeq 2000. Template switching introduced a universal primer binding site; the final cDNA contained a unique molecular identifier, enabling accurate counting of TCR cDNA molecules. Specific primers in the conserved constant-segment region were used to synthesize first-strand cDNA for the TCR alpha and beta chains. Each cDNA library was double barcoded, with a SMART-Mk sample barcode plus Illumina barcodes, to control for contamination. TruSeq adapter sequences and Illumina sample barcodes were added in two successive PCR steps. Sequencing of the TCR alpha and beta cDNA libraries was done on the Illumina HiSeq platform using custom primers. Processing in the source paper ran as follows. Unique molecular identifiers were extracted from raw reads with MiGEC, and CDR3 positions were determined with MiXCR. Recombination models were inferred per individual with the repgenHMM and IGoR tools using an EM algorithm. Shared clonotype analysis was performed with the tcR package in R, normalizing sharing by the product of cloneset sizes. Out-of-frame nonproductive sequences were analyzed to study raw recombination free of thymic and clonal selection effects. Using fastp trimming at Q25 and MiXCR clonotype assembly, TCRdb reanalyzed the public sequencing data and kept in-frame beta chains. Every CDR3 protein is listed once, alongside the most common genes and DNA of its rows. TCRdb's processing, not the study's, gives the V and J calls here. The sample profile shows fewer than 250,000 distinct CDR3 sequences; about 7% of them were found once. Roughly 3.7% of the sample belongs to the ten largest clones.

The germline V and J ends show losses of 8 bases and 5 bases respectively, and no gene match explains 7 bases of the junction. Including cysteine and phenylalanine, the CDR3 has 13 amino acids. Only the CDR3 portion is preserved as DNA: 39 bases, with reading frame beginning at the first base. CDR1 and CDR2 (PRHDT, FYEKMQ) derive from the germline V gene (reference sequence). The same sample was also studied in work on yellow fever vaccine responses in identical twins. As the second study states: The authors reported that the T cell response to vaccination in identical twins appeared partly convergent and partly personalized. In identical twins, the study followed T cell clones that responded to the vaccine with precision.

The sequence was collected from a woman in her late teens or twenties in good health. The chain joins TRBV13 to TRBJ2-5; the central 8 bases match TRBD2. Sequencing input: memory (CD45RO+) T cells sorted from blood. The intended sense of this specimen's cell subset or site label: CD45RO+ enriched T cells. The DNA sequence is as follows: TGTGCCAGCGGCGGAAGCGGGAGTGAGACCCAGTACTTC. Translated, this is CASGGSGSETQYF.